The next 18 T cell receptor beta chains were all read from a single sample in a study of technical replicates of blood from a handful of donors. The protocol was immunoSEQ multiplex PCR, while the TCRdb copy is restricted to in-frame clones and leaves out a portion. The data show about 89,000 clones, with around 94% seen just once and around 0.25% held by the top ten. Specimen: T cells isolated from PBMCs. These receptors all come from a human donor in good health.

This clone was seen once. The V and J genes are TRBV7-9 and TRBJ2-3; D not certain. CDR1 is SEHNR, CDR2 FQNEAQ, per germline (reference sequence). V lost 2 bases, J lost 1 base, and 7 bases lay in between. The CDR3 runs to 14 residues. CDR3 sequence reads: CASSLSSGTDTQYF. In nucleotides, the CDR3 is TGTGCCAGCAGCTTAAGTAGTGGCACAGATACGCAGTATTTT.

The chain employs TRBV4-1 and TRBJ2-5; 8 nucleotides line up with TRBD1. The CDR3 extends over 15 amino acids. Germline CDR1 MGHRA, CDR2 YSYEKL. The V gene end was trimmed by 3 bases and the J gene end by 3 bases; junction bases not matched to a gene: 6. The CDR3 spells CASSQLQGVEETQYF. In DNA, the CDR3 is TGCGCCAGCAGCCAGCTACAGGGGGTCGAAGAGACCCAGTACTTC.

The V and J genes are TRBV2 and TRBJ2-4, with D tentatively TRBD2 (5 bases). Germline V gene lookup returns CDR1 SNHLY and CDR2 FYNNEI. There are 14 residues in the CDR3. The ends were cut back, 7 bases at V and 3 bases at J, with 13 bases in the middle. The CDR3 spells CASIERTFKNIQYF. CDR3 bases: TGTGCCAGCATAGAACGGACTTTCAAAAACATTCAGTACTTC.

This chain joins TRBV5-1 and TRBJ2-4, with D possibly matching TRBD1 (6 bases). In germline, CDR1 is SGHRS, CDR2 YFSETQ. The length of the CDR3 is 15 residues. Trimming removed 5 bases from V and 2 bases from J, with 14 bases in between. In DNA, the CDR3 is TGCGCCAGCAGAAGACAGGTCCTACCCAAAAACATTCAGTACTTC. It yields the protein CASRRQVLPKNIQYF. Using reference TRBV5-1 and TRBJ2-4 for the parts outside the CDR3, the full variable domain is KAGVTQTPRYLIKTRGQQVTLSCSPISGHRSVSWYQQTPGQGLQFLFEYFSETQRNKGNFPGRFSGRQFSNSRSEMNVSTLELGDSALYLCASRRQVLPKNIQYFGAGTRLSVL.

The rearrangement links TRBV2 to TRBJ2-2; 9 bases are shared with TRBD2. The germline CDR1 and CDR2 sequences are SNHLY and FYNNEI. The CDR3 length is 15 residues. V lost 4 bases to trimming and J lost 1 base; unmatched junction nucleotides: 1. Here the CDR3 reads CASSGGGVNTGELFF. CDR3 DNA sequence: TGTGCCAGCAGTGGCGGGGGGGTGAACACCGGGGAGCTGTTTTTT.

The V call is TRBV29-1, the J call TRBJ2-7, with TRBD1 identical over 7 bases. J lost 1 base, V lost 4 bases, and 7 bases had no gene match. Per germline, CDR1 SQVTM and CDR2 ANQGSEA. This CDR3 is 14 amino acids long. CDR3 region: CSVGGQAPSYEQYF. The CDR3 DNA is TGCAGCGTTGGCGGACAGGCCCCATCCTACGAGCAGTACTTC.

This clone was counted between two and nine times. The V call is TRBV6-5, the J call TRBJ1-2; no clear D. Trimming shortened V by 7 bases and J by 8 bases, and 14 bases separated the two germline ends. CDR1 and CDR2 (germline): MNHEY, SVGAGI. CDR3 length: 12 residues. Written as DNA, the CDR3 is TGTGCCAGCACCGGGTACTCGAACGGCTACACCTTC. Its translation is CASTGYSNGYTF.

The chain has TRBV5-1 and TRBJ2-2; 8 bases map to TRBD1. The CDR3 covers 17 residues. V trimming: 4 bases; J trimming: 3 bases; junction bases outside the gene matches: 11. Per the germline V gene, CDR1 is SGHRS and CDR2 is YFSETQ. In DNA form, the CDR3 reads TGCGCCAGCAGCCCCCCCTCGCTGACAGGGGACACCGGGGAGCTGTTTTTT. It specifies CASSPPSLTGDTGELFF.

The chain links TRBV7-8 to TRBJ2-1; 7 nucleotides line up with TRBD2. V gave up 2 bases and J gave up 4 bases; unmatched junction bases: 5. Germline CDR1 reads SGHVS; CDR2 reads FQNEAQ. This CDR3 is 15 amino acids long. The CDR3 is CASSLPGRVYNEQFF. The CDR3 DNA is TGTGCCAGCAGCTTACCAGGGAGGGTTTACAATGAGCAGTTCTTC.

This clone was recorded once. V usage is TRBV9 and J usage is TRBJ2-2, with D maybe TRBD2 (7 bases). Trimming shortened V by 0 bases and J by 3 bases, and 15 bases separated the two germline ends. Per germline, CDR1 SGDLS and CDR2 YYNGEE. The CDR3 is 17 residues long. The CDR3 DNA reads TGTGCCAGCAGCGTAGCCGAGGGGGGGGGATACACCGGGGAGCTGTTTTTT. Amino acids: CASSVAEGGGYTGELFF.

V is TRBV6-5 and J is TRBJ1-3, with TRBD2 matching over 11 bases. The tail of the sequence fits TRBJ2-2 better, so the J call may be wrong. The CDR3 has 15 amino acids. Per germline, CDR1 MNHEY and CDR2 SVGAGI. Here the CDR3 reads CASGIAGGPAGELFF. The CDR3 DNA reads as TGTGCCAGCGGCATAGCGGGAGGGCCGGCCGGGGAGCTGTTTTTT.

The V gene is TRBV30, the J gene TRBJ1-1; D is possibly TRBD1 (6 bases). V was cut by 4 bases and J by 0 bases, with 12 bases left in between. Germline V gene data show CDR1 as GTSNPN and CDR2 as SVGIG (reference sequence). There are 14 residues in the CDR3. The CDR3 is CAWNDRFMNTEAFF. Here the CDR3 DNA reads TGTGCCTGGAACGACAGGTTCATGAACACTGAAGCTTTCTTT.

Only one count was recorded for this clone. The rearrangement uses TRBV2 and TRBJ2-7, with D tentatively TRBD1 (6 bases). The CDR3 is made up of 14 amino acids. The ends were cut back, 4 bases at V and 7 bases at J, with 17 bases in the middle. Germline CDR1 reads SNHLY; CDR2 reads FYNNEI. CDR3: CASSATGLSREQYF. CDR3 coding DNA: TGTGCCAGCAGTGCCACAGGGCTCTCGCGGGAGCAGTACTTC.

The chain employs TRBV27 and TRBJ2-5; D perhaps matches TRBD2 (6 bases). CDR3 length equals 13 residues. With 7 bases removed from V and 5 bases from J, the gap between germline ends came to 14 bases. Germline V lookup: CDR1 MNHEY, CDR2 SMNVEV (reference sequence). The CDR3 bases are TGTGCCAGCAAGATATCGGGAGCGGAGACCCAGTACTTC. Translating gives CASKISGAETQYF.

This chain joins TRBV28 and TRBJ1-2, with no clear D. The CDR3 loop spans 14 amino acids. Germline V gene lookup returns CDR1 MDHEN and CDR2 SYDVKM. V lost 8 bases, J lost 1 base, and 14 bases lay in between. DNA of the CDR3: TGTGCCAGCCGCGGTACAACCTTTAACTATGGCTACACCTTC. It encodes CASRGTTFNYGYTF.

The genes are TRBV30 and TRBJ2-1, with 8 bases aligning to TRBD1. The CDR3 has 12 residues. Unmatched junction bases numbered 7, after V lost 1 base and J lost 14 bases. Germline V lookup: CDR1 GTSNPN, CDR2 SVGIG (reference sequence). Here the CDR3 reads CAWSAGGSWEFF. The CDR3 DNA is TGTGCCTGGAGTGCAGGGGGCAGCTGGGAGTTCTTC. The whole variable domain, filled in from reference TRBV30 and TRBJ2-1, reads SQTIHQWPATLVQPVGSPLSLECTVEGTSNPNLYWYRQAAGRGLQLLFYSVGIGQISSEVPQNLSASRPQDRQFILSSKKLLLSDSGFYLCAWSAGGSWEFFGPGTRLTVL.

The chain employs TRBV6-5 and TRBJ2-1; tentatively, D is TRBD1 (5 bases). Trimming removed 0 bases from V and 9 bases from J, with 9 bases in between. The germline V gene has CDR1 MNHEY and CDR2 SVGAGI. This CDR3 comprises 13 residues. DNA of the CDR3: TGTGCCAGCAGTTACTCAGGGGAAGGTGAGCAGTTCTTC. As protein: CASSYSGEGEQFF.

V and J are TRBV30 and TRBJ2-7; 8 positions match TRBD1. The V gene's germline CDR1 is GTSNPN and CDR2 SVGIG (reference sequence). The CDR3 is 14 amino acids. V dropped 1 base and J dropped 2; count of bases not matched to a gene: 4. The CDR3 region has the DNA TGTGCCTGGAGTGGTCTGGACAGGGCCTACGAGCAGTACTTC. The encoded protein is CAWSGLDRAYEQYF.